The clone carrying this TCR beta chain was seen ten or more times. What it binds is unknown. Between the trimmed V and J ends, which lost 3 bases and 0 bases, there was a span of 9 bases. The germline gives CDR1 LNHDA, CDR2 SQIVND (reference sequence). CDR3 length: 16 residues. These data are taken from a study of T cell repertoires in cytomegalovirus infection. Study results and limitations: Cumulative public TCR beta family frequency identified carriers of CMV plus the relevant HLA.

TCRdb redid the calling of the reads with MiXCR, one entry per CDR3 protein. The sample consists of about 110,000 distinct CDR3 sequences, around 10% of them appearing once. The chain combines TRBV19 with TRBJ2-6; weak D call: TRBD1 (6 bases). Sequencing was carried out using PBMCs, sequenced either directly or after in vitro stimulation (not recorded which). The sequence was collected from a human donor in good health (CMV status not recorded). Some clones in this sample may be carry-over from other donors' samples. In nucleotides, the CDR3 is TGTGCCAGTAGTATGCTAGGGGGCTCTGGGGCCAACGTCCTGACTTTC. It encodes CASSMLGGSGANVLTF.